This T cell receptor (beta chain) was sequenced in a study of blood T cell repertoires in COVID-19. Across the study: The United States, Italy and Spain provided the acute and convalescent COVID-19 samples. PBMCs, B-cell-depleted T cells, or T cells provided the cDNA or gDNA that made up the material.

Germline CDR1 and CDR2: MNHNY and SVGAGI (reference sequence). The CDR3 runs to 14 residues. V was cut by 0 bases and J by 5 bases, with 11 bases left in between. Original processing methods: Researchers report that nucleated cell counts were estimated from reference gene primer amplification. Data came from immunoSEQ multiplex PCR; TCRdb stores just in-frame clones and leaves some out. V and J calls and clone size come straight from that table; D and trimming were deduced from the DNA. This table holds approximately 380,000 clones, 85% found once. The sequencing input was peripheral blood. This sequence originates from a woman between 18 and 29 years old with acute or convalescent COVID-19. This sequence joins TRBV6-6 and TRBJ2-7; D may be TRBD1 (6 bases). CDR3 sequence (DNA): TGTGCCAGCAGTTACTCTACAGGGCCCCACGAGCAGTACTTC. It codes for CASSYSTGPHEQYF.